The 20 T cell receptor beta chains below come from one sample, sequenced in a study of shared clonotypes between healthy human individuals. Using immunoSEQ multiplex PCR, the repertoire was profiled, and TCRdb retains in-frame clones only, with some absent. Of approximately 2.5 million clones detected, around 90% appear once; the ten largest clones hold 0.13% to 0.15%. Sequences were obtained from naive CD4+ T cells sorted from blood. The subset was: CD45RA+ positively selected. The receptors originated from a man between 18 and 35 years old in good health.

The J gene is TRBJ2-1, the V gene TRBV2; D call uncertain. Germline V gives CDR1 SNHLY, CDR2 FYNNEI. V lost 6 bases to trimming and J lost 2 bases, with 14 bases between them. The CDR3 sequence is 15 residues long. The CDR3 DNA follows: TGTGCCAGCAGGAAGGGTCTGACTGCCTACAATGAGCAGTTCTTC. Its protein is CASRKGLTAYNEQFF.

Notes on this clone: Compared with germline, one end of the junction differs, possibly owing to a read error. The chain carries TRBV30 and TRBJ1-2, with 7 bases fitting TRBD1. CDR1 is GTSNPN and CDR2 is SVGIG in the germline V gene (reference sequence). The CDR3 contains 16 residues. The CDR3 protein is CAWSPDRVGLNYGHTF. The CDR3 nucleotides are TGTGCCTGGAGTCCAGACAGGGTTGGCTTAAACTATGGCCACACCTTC. The full variable domain, its missing parts supplied by reference TRBV30 and TRBJ1-2, is SQTIHQWPATLVQPVGSPLSLECTVEGTSNPNLYWYRQAAGRGLQLLFYSVGIGQISSEVPQNLSASRPQDRQFILSSKKLLLSDSGFYLCAWSPDRVGLNYGHTFGSGTRLTVV.

Comment on this clone: Distinct nucleotide sequences in the sample also encode this CDR3. This sequence joins TRBV5-4 and TRBJ2-1; 8 bases match TRBD2. V was clipped by 0 bases and J by 3 bases; unmatched bases: 2. This CDR3 contains 15 residues. Per the germline V gene, CDR1 is SGHNT and CDR2 is YYREEE (reference sequence). CDR3 DNA: TGTGCCAGCAGCTTGGGAACTAGCGGCTACAATGAGCAGTTCTTC. It encodes CASSLGTSGYNEQFF.

The rearrangement links TRBV6-5 to TRBJ1-1; the D gene is possibly TRBD1 (5 bases). The V end lost 2 bases, the J end lost 6 bases, and 16 bases lay between the germline ends. CDR1 MNHEY and CDR2 SVGAGI come from the germline V gene. The CDR3 extends over 15 amino acids. CDR3 loop: CASSYGPTGNAEAFF. CDR3 nucleotides: TGTGCCAGCAGTTACGGCCCAACAGGAAACGCTGAAGCTTTCTTT.

CDR3 in amino acids: CASSLDSQMNTEAFF. In nucleotides, the CDR3 is TGCGCCAGCAGCTTGGACAGCCAGATGAACACTGAAGCTTTCTTT. The chain has TRBV5-1 and TRBJ1-1; D uncertain. The CDR3 is 15 residues long. V was clipped by 0 bases and J by 0 bases, with 9 bases between them. The germline gives CDR1 SGHRS, CDR2 YFSETQ.

This clone was seen once. Other DNA sequences in the sample encode the same CDR3. The genes are TRBV29-1 and TRBJ2-2; D not certain. V was clipped by 3 bases and J by 3 bases, with 5 bases between them. This CDR3 spans 12 amino acids. Per germline, CDR1 SQVTM and CDR2 ANQGSEA. CDR3 protein: CSVDTDTGELFF. The CDR3 DNA reads as TGCAGCGTTGATACGGACACCGGGGAGCTGTTTTTT.

The rearrangement links TRBV6-5 to TRBJ2-5, with D possibly matching TRBD1 (5 bases). The CDR3 loop spans 13 amino acids. The ends were cut back, 5 bases at V and 0 bases at J, with 7 bases in the middle. Germline V gene lookup returns CDR1 MNHEY and CDR2 SVGAGI. The CDR3 here is CASSRQYQETQYF. The CDR3 DNA reads as TGTGCCAGCAGTCGACAGTACCAAGAGACCCAGTACTTC.

This chain joins TRBV27 and TRBJ2-3; 8 bases are shared with TRBD2. CDR1 is MNHEY, CDR2 SMNVEV, per germline (reference sequence). After removal of 10 bases from V and 2 bases from J, the junction contained 11 bases not matched to a gene. The CDR3 totals 15 residues. The CDR3 region is CATEPWRGDTDTQYF. CDR3 DNA: TGTGCCACCGAGCCCTGGCGGGGGGACACAGATACGCAGTATTTT.

The rearrangement links TRBV19 to TRBJ1-5, with 7 nucleotides matching TRBD1. This CDR3 is 12 amino acids long. CDR1 and CDR2 (germline): LNHDA, SQIVND (reference sequence). V lost 10 bases to trimming and J lost 3 bases; unmatched junction nucleotides: 3. The CDR3 spells CATTGFNQPQHF. The CDR3 DNA sequence: TGTGCCACGACAGGGTTCAATCAGCCCCAGCATTTT. The whole variable domain, remainder taken from reference TRBV19 and TRBJ1-5, is DGGITQSPKYLFRKEGQNVTLSCEQNLNHDAMYWYRQDPGQGLRLIYYSQIVNDFQKGDIAEGYSVSREKKESFPLTVTSAQKNPTAFYLCATTGFNQPQHFGDGTRLSIL.

The gene calls are TRBV2 and TRBJ2-1, with TRBD2 identical over 8 bases. CDR3 length: 15 residues. Looked up from germline, CDR1 is SNHLY and CDR2 is FYNNEI. The junction had 1 base not matched to a gene; V was cut back by 0 bases and J by 3 bases. CDR3 loop: CASSEAGLVYNEQFF. In DNA form, the CDR3 reads TGTGCCAGCAGTGAAGCGGGACTAGTCTACAATGAGCAGTTCTTC.

This sequence joins TRBV14 and TRBJ2-5; D is undetermined. V was trimmed by 4 bases and J by 7 bases, leaving 13 bases between them. The CDR3 contains 13 residues. Germline-derived CDR1 and CDR2 are SGHDN and FVKESK. The CDR3 nucleotides are TGTGCCAGCAGCCCCGAAATTTTCGGGACCCAGTACTTC. It specifies CASSPEIFGTQYF.

This chain connects TRBV10-3 to TRBJ2-3; the D gene is possibly TRBD1 (6 bases). The CDR3 consists of 11 residues. Germline V lookup: CDR1 ENHRY, CDR2 SYGVKD. Trimming left V 6 bases short and J 6 bases short, with 7 bases between. The CDR3 reads CAIRQGDTQYF. CDR3 in DNA: TGTGCCATCAGACAGGGCGATACGCAGTATTTT.

V usage is TRBV20-1 and J usage is TRBJ1-2, with D hard to call. This CDR3 is 9 amino acids long. Germline CDR1 reads DFQATT; CDR2 reads SNEGSKA (reference sequence). Trimming shortened V by 5 bases and J by 8 bases, and 6 bases separated the two germline ends. The CDR3 DNA follows: TGCAGTGCTCCGGTAGGCTACACCTTC. It encodes CSAPVGYTF.

In regard to this clone: Different DNA sequences within this sample yield the same CDR3. The chain joins TRBV19 to TRBJ2-3; maybe TRBD1 (7 bases). Per germline, CDR1 LNHDA and CDR2 SQIVND (reference sequence). CDR3 length: 14 residues. V lost 6 bases and J 0 bases, leaving 10 bases between the germline ends. The CDR3 DNA reads TGTGCCAGTAGACAGGGGACTAGCACAGATACGCAGTATTTT. This encodes CASRQGTSTDTQYF.

This chain connects TRBV7-2 to TRBJ2-7; perhaps TRBD1 as D (6 bases). This CDR3 contains 15 residues. V was clipped by 2 bases and J by 3 bases, with 14 bases between them. The germline V gene has CDR1 SGHTA and CDR2 FQGNSA. The CDR3 reads CASSLSAGVIYEQYF. The CDR3 nucleotides are TGTGCCAGCAGCTTATCGGCAGGGGTAATCTACGAGCAGTACTTC.

The chain uses TRBV2 and TRBJ2-3, with no clear D. Trimming left V 6 bases short and J 9 bases short, with 22 bases between. In germline, CDR1 is SNHLY, CDR2 FYNNEI. The CDR3 is made up of 15 amino acids. CDR3 sequence reads: CASRAEISPLSTQYF. Written as DNA, the CDR3 is TGTGCCAGCAGAGCTGAGATTTCTCCATTGTCGACGCAGTATTTT.

A word on this clone: The sample holds other DNA sequences that translate to the same CDR3. V and J are TRBV14 and TRBJ1-3; no clear D gene. CDR3 length equals 13 residues. The V end lost 1 base, the J end lost 2 bases, and 3 bases lay between the germline ends. Germline CDR1 SGHDN, CDR2 FVKESK. The DNA for the CDR3 is TGTGCCAGCAGCCAAGTTGCTGGAAACACCATATATTTT. It encodes CASSQVAGNTIYF. Filled out from reference TRBV14 and TRBJ1-3, the complete variable domain reads EAGVTQFPSHSVIEKGQTVTLRCDPISGHDNLYWYRRVMGKEIKFLLHFVKESKQDESGMPNNRFLAERTGGTYSTLKVQPAELEDSGVYFCASSQVAGNTIYFGEGSWLTVV.

The CDR3 DNA reads TGTGCCACCCAAGAGGGGGGGCTCGGAAACACCATATATTTT. Translation gives CATQEGGLGNTIYF. J is TRBJ1-3 and V is TRBV19; TRBD1 is a possible D gene (6 bases). Per germline, CDR1 LNHDA and CDR2 SQIVND (reference sequence). This CDR3 spans 14 amino acids. The V gene lost 10 bases and the J gene lost 4 bases, with 17 bases spanning the gap.

V is TRBV18 and J is TRBJ2-1; the D gene is possibly TRBD2 (5 bases). CDR3 length: 17 residues. Trimming stripped 0 bases from V and 0 bases from J, with 12 bases between. Germline V gene sequence: CDR1 KGHSH, CDR2 LQKENI. This CDR3 reads CASSPPGSGSSYNEQFF. The CDR3 DNA follows: TGTGCCAGCTCACCACCAGGCAGCGGAAGCTCCTACAATGAGCAGTTCTTC.

The rearrangement joins TRBV5-4 to TRBJ2-3; 7 bases are a match to TRBD2. Losses at the gene ends were 4 bases for V and 0 bases for J; bases not matched to a gene: 8. The CDR3 totals 16 residues. The V gene's germline CDR1 is SGHNT and CDR2 YYREEE (reference sequence). CDR3 in amino acids: CASSPERGASTDTQYF. In DNA, the CDR3 is TGTGCCAGCAGCCCCGAGCGGGGAGCTAGCACAGATACGCAGTATTTT.